The T cell receptor (beta chain) described here comes from a study of blood T cell repertoires in COVID-19. The overall study: Italy, Spain and the United States were the sources of the convalescent and acute COVID-19 samples.

Seattle-derived patients entered the study during active infection and were followed longitudinally. The germline V gene has CDR1 MNHEY and CDR2 SVGAGI. V was trimmed by 7 bases and J by 7 bases, leaving 13 bases between them. The CDR3 length is 13 residues. Produced via immunoSEQ multiplex PCR; TCRdb's table is partial and in-frame only. The table lists tens of thousands of clones, roughly 80% of them singletons. Input material: peripheral blood. The TCR sequence derives from a man older than 75 with COVID-19, enrolled during active disease. The chain uses TRBV6-5 and TRBJ2-2, with TRBD2 as a possible D gene (6 bases). The CDR3 sequence is CASMVAGLGELFF. In DNA form, the CDR3 reads TGTGCCAGCATGGTTGCGGGGCTCGGGGAGCTGTTTTTT.